This section outlines one T cell receptor beta chain sequence together with its context. Its antigen is not identified. Target depth was 1 in 200,000 to 1 in 1 million T cells, about 10x per clonotype. This table comes from immunoSEQ multiplex PCR, and its TCRdb copy is limited to in-frame clones, with some not included. The data contain about 300,000 clones, approximately 76% of them seen just once; the ten biggest clones take up approximately 5.1%. These data are taken from a study of cytotoxic CD8 clonotypes in ibrutinib-treated CLL. Study-level findings and limits: At progression, clonality fell back toward baseline after rising at ibrutinib response. In comparison with age-matched healthy donors, baseline clonality was higher and tracked circulating CD8+ T-cell counts.

The CDR3 totals 20 residues. The germline gives CDR1 LGHNA, CDR2 YSLEER. The V gene end was trimmed by 0 bases and the J gene end by 4 bases; junction bases not matched to a gene: 18. Material: PBMCs, obtained at disease progression, from a patient treated with ibrutinib. This clonotype originated in a human donor with chronic lymphocytic leukemia. V and J are TRBV4-3 and TRBJ2-1; 7 bases agree with TRBD1. This chain's CDR3 is CASSQEVQGILHRSYNEQFF. DNA of the CDR3: TGCGCCAGCAGCCAAGAAGTACAGGGGATCCTTCACAGATCATACAATGAGCAGTTCTTC.